This entry features one TCR beta chain sequence. The data originate from a study of blood T cell repertoires in COVID-19. About the study: Samples came from the United States, Italy and Spain, spanning acute and convalescent COVID-19.

Between the trimmed V and J ends, which lost 4 bases and 1 base, there was a span of 18 bases. Germline V CDR1 and CDR2: SGHNT, YYREEE (reference sequence). This CDR3 is built from 17 residues. This table comes from immunoSEQ multiplex PCR, and its TCRdb copy is limited to in-frame clones, with some not included. The repertoire holds more than 50,000 clones, with approximately 91% as singletons. The J gene is TRBJ2-4, the V gene TRBV5-4; maybe TRBD2 (5 bases). The sample comprised peripheral blood. The receptor was isolated from a human donor in a cohort sampled during active COVID-19. DNA of the CDR3: TGTGCCAGCAGCACCGAGCCGGGAATAGGGGCCAAAAACATTCAGTACTTC. It specifies CASSTEPGIGAKNIQYF.